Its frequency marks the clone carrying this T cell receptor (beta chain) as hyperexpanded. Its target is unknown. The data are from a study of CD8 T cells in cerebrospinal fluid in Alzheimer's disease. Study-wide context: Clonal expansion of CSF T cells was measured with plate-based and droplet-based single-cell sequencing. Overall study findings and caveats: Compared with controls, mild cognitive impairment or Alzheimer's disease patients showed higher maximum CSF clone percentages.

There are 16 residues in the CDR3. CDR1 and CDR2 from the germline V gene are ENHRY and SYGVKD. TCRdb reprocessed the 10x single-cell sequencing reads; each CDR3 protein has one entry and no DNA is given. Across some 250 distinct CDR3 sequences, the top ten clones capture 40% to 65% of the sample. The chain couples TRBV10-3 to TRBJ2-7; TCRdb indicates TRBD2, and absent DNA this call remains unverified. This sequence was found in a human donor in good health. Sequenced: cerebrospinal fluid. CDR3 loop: CAISLREAILTYEQYF.